Given below is one T cell receptor (beta chain) in context. This sample was included in a study of T cell responses to AZD1222 COVID-19 vaccine. This CDR3 is 12 amino acids long. Trimming left V 5 bases short and J 5 bases short, with 10 bases between. Germline values: CDR1 SEHNR, CDR2 FQNEAQ (reference sequence). Produced via immunoSEQ multiplex PCR; TCRdb's table is partial and in-frame only. Found here are some 130,000 clones, about 93% of them singletons; the top ten hold 5.4%. The sample was peripheral blood, taken on day 0 of AZD1222 vaccination. The clonotype was recovered from an adult in good health. This chain uses TRBV7-9 with TRBJ2-7; D uncertain. The CDR3 spells CASSRDEDEQYF. DNA of the CDR3: TGTGCCAGCAGCCGAGATGAGGACGAGCAGTACTTC.